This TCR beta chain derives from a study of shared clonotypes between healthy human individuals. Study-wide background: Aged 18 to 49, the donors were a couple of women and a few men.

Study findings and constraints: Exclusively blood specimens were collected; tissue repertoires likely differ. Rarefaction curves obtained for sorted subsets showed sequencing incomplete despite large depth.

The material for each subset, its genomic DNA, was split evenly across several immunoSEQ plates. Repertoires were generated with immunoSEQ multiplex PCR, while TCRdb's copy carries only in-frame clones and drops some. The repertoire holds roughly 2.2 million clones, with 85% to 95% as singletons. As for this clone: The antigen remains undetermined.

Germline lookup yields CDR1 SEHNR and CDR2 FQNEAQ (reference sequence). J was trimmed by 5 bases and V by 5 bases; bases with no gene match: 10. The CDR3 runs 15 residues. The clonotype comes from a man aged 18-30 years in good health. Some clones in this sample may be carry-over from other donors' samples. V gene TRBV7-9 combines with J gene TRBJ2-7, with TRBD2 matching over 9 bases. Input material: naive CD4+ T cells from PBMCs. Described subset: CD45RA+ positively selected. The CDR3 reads CASSPGREGRHEQYF. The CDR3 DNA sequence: TGTGCCAGCAGCCCCGGGCGGGAGGGTCGACACGAGCAGTACTTC.